The 29 T cell receptor beta chains below come from one sample, sequenced in a study of T cells after yellow fever vaccination. TCRdb called the 5' RACE reads again in MiXCR, with one record for every CDR3 protein. The profile shows 250,000 to 300,000 distinct CDR3 sequences, less than 9.5% of them singletons. The sequences come from CD4+ T cells sorted from PBMCs, collected 5 days after the yellow fever booster vaccination. These receptors were collected from a man aged 18 to 35 who received the YFV17D yellow fever vaccine.

The chain couples TRBV6-5 to TRBJ1-4; D is ambiguous. The CDR3 contains 15 residues. The germline V gene has CDR1 MNHEY and CDR2 SVGAGI. V lost 8 bases, J lost 0 bases, and 13 bases lay in between. In DNA form, the CDR3 reads TGTGCCAGCTCCCTCCGACTTGCAACTAATGAAAAACTGTTTTTT. This gives the protein CASSLRLATNEKLFF.

This clonotype was picked up a small number of times. The chain uses TRBV7-2 and TRBJ1-5, with 8 bases identical to TRBD1. The ends lost 3 bases at V and 4 bases at J; junction bases unmatched: 5. Germline CDR1 and CDR2: SGHTA and FQGNSA. The CDR3 is made up of 15 amino acids. This CDR3 reads CASSFAQGANQPQHF. For the CDR3, the DNA is TGTGCCAGCAGCTTTGCCCAGGGGGCGAATCAGCCCCAGCATTTT. The variable domain in full, completed from reference TRBV7-2 and TRBJ1-5, reads GAGVSQSPSNKVTEKGKDVELRCDPISGHTALYWYRQSLGQGLEFLIYFQGNSAPDKSGLPSDRFSAERTGGSVSTLTIQRTQQEDSAVYLCASSFAQGANQPQHFGDGTRLSIL.

This clonotype was detected ten times or more. The chain couples TRBV12-3 or TRBV12-4 to TRBJ1-1; the D is unclear. The CDR3 runs to 13 residues. V was shortened by 6 bases and J by 1 base, with 9 bases between the two germline ends. The CDR3 region is CASSLRQNTEAFF. CDR3 DNA: TGTGCCAGCAGCTTGAGGCAGAACACTGAAGCTTTCTTT.

V gene TRBV20-1 combines with J gene TRBJ1-1; tentatively, D is TRBD1 (6 bases). The CDR3 length is 16 residues. The V end lost 1 base, the J end lost 4 bases, and 19 bases lay between the germline ends. Per germline, CDR1 DFQATT and CDR2 SNEGSKA (reference sequence). CDR3 in amino acids: CSARGTPQGFGTEAFF. In nucleotides, the CDR3 is TGCAGTGCTAGAGGCACCCCACAGGGTTTCGGCACTGAAGCTTTCTTT.

This clonotype was counted a few times. V is TRBV20-1 and J is TRBJ1-1; 7 bases match TRBD1. The CDR3 loop spans 15 amino acids. V dropped 1 base and J dropped 2; count of bases not matched to a gene: 7. CDR1 and CDR2 from the germline V gene are DFQATT and SNEGSKA (reference sequence). The CDR3, as DNA: TGCAGTGCTAGAGGGACAGGAATTCTAAACACTGAAGCTTTCTTT. Residues: CSARGTGILNTEAFF.

This rearrangement joins TRBV5-1 to TRBJ1-2; D gene unclear. Germline CDR1 and CDR2: SGHRS and YFSETQ. V was clipped by 4 bases and J by 4 bases, with 8 bases between them. The CDR3 covers 12 residues. The CDR3 region has the DNA TGCGCCAGCAGCGCAGACACCTATGGCTACACCTTC. This encodes CASSADTYGYTF.

The chain couples TRBV23-1 to TRBJ1-1, with D perhaps TRBD1 (6 bases). TRBV23-1 has ORF status, its function being uncertain. Trimming cost V 7 bases and J 5 bases, with 17 bases left between them. The CDR3 loop spans 14 amino acids. In nucleotides, the CDR3 is TGCGCCAGCACCTTTGACAGGCCTGGGACTGAAGCTTTCTTT. Protein: CASTFDRPGTEAFF.

This clonotype came up a few times. The V gene is TRBV7-8, the J gene TRBJ2-6; perhaps D is TRBD1 or TRBD2 (5 bases each). CDR1 is SGHVS and CDR2 is FQNEAQ in the germline V gene. V was shortened by 5 bases and J by 0 bases, with 26 bases between the two germline ends. The CDR3 spans 21 residues. Here the CDR3 DNA reads TGTGCCAGCAGCAGCAGACCGGACAAACTCCTAGAGGGCTCTGGGGCCAACGTCCTGACTTTC. This gives the protein CASSSRPDKLLEGSGANVLTF.

This clonotype was seen more than once but under ten times. The chain joins TRBV4-2 to TRBJ2-6, with D unresolved. The CDR3 consists of 17 residues. V was shortened by 2 bases and J by 1 base, with 12 bases between the two germline ends. Germline V gene lookup returns CDR1 LGHNA and CDR2 YNFKEQ. This chain's CDR3 is CASSQNLMQSGANVLTF. CDR3 nucleotide sequence: TGTGCCAGCAGCCAAAACCTAATGCAGTCTGGGGCCAACGTCCTGACTTTC.

This clonotype was counted only a few times. CDR3 residues: CSIGGQGGETQYF. The CDR3 DNA sequence: TGCAGCATTGGAGGACAGGGTGGGGAGACCCAGTACTTC. This chain connects TRBV29-1 to TRBJ2-5, with TRBD1 matching 8 bases. The CDR3 covers 13 residues. J lost 5 bases, V lost 8 bases, and 10 bases had no gene match. Germline CDR1 reads SQVTM; CDR2 reads ANQGSEA. Supplemented by reference TRBV29-1 and TRBJ2-5, the full variable domain reads SAVISQKPSRDICQRGTSLTIQCQVDSQVTMMFWYRQQPGQSLTLIATANQGSEATYESGFVIDKFPISRPNLTFSTLTVSNMSPEDSSIYLCSIGGQGGETQYFGPGTRLLVL.

This clonotype occurred many times. The chain joins TRBV5-1 to TRBJ1-1; perhaps TRBD1 as D (6 bases). V was trimmed by 4 bases and J by 4 bases, leaving 14 bases between them. From germline, CDR1 is SGHRS and CDR2 YFSETQ. The CDR3 consists of 14 residues. The CDR3 loop is CASSPGVMGTEAFF. The CDR3 nucleotides read TGCGCCAGCAGCCCAGGGGTGATGGGCACTGAAGCTTTCTTT.

This chain joins TRBV9 and TRBJ2-2; D is possibly TRBD1 (7 bases). CDR1 and CDR2 (germline): SGDLS, YYNGEE. Deletions cut 4 bases from V and 4 bases from J, with 14 bases between. The CDR3 covers 15 residues. The CDR3 DNA sequence: TGTGCCAGCAGCCCGACAGGGACTTTCACCGGGGAGCTGTTTTTT. Its protein is CASSPTGTFTGELFF.

This clonotype has a count of ten or more. The chain links TRBV7-8 to TRBJ1-2, with a weak D call TRBD1 (6 bases). With 2 bases removed from V and 2 bases from J, the gap between germline ends came to 9 bases. CDR1 is SGHVS, CDR2 FQNEAQ, per germline. There are 14 residues in the CDR3. Here the CDR3 DNA reads TGTGCCAGCAGCTTAAGGGGGGAGAACTATGGCTACACCTTC. Translated, it gives CASSLRGENYGYTF.

The sample holds a few counts of this clonotype. The chain recombines TRBV20-1 with TRBJ1-1; D is possibly TRBD1 (5 bases). CDR3 length equals 12 residues. The V gene lost 6 bases and the J gene lost 11 bases, with 19 bases spanning the gap. CDR1 is DFQATT and CDR2 is SNEGSKA in the germline V gene (reference sequence). CDR3: CSAGNQGAVAFF. DNA for the CDR3: TGCAGTGCGGGAAATCAGGGTGCGGTGGCTTTCTTT.

The chain employs TRBV28 and TRBJ1-5; possibly TRBD1 for D (6 bases). Germline V lookup: CDR1 MDHEN, CDR2 SYDVKM. Deletions cut 5 bases from V and 5 bases from J, with 16 bases between. The CDR3 runs to 15 residues. As DNA, the CDR3 is TGTGCCAGCAGTCCCGTACAGGGTGGTGATCAGCCCCAGCATTTT. Its protein product is CASSPVQGGDQPQHF.

This clonotype was picked up a small number of times. The V gene is TRBV28, the J gene TRBJ2-1; D is possibly TRBD1 (6 bases). This CDR3 contains 11 residues. Germline V gives CDR1 MDHEN, CDR2 SYDVKM. V was trimmed by 9 bases and J by 9 bases, leaving 12 bases between them. This chain's CDR3 is CASPQGTEQFF. The CDR3 DNA reads as TGTGCCAGTCCACAGGGAACTGAGCAGTTCTTC.

This chain links TRBV5-4 with TRBJ2-3, with a weak D call TRBD2 (5 bases). The ends were cut back, 0 bases at V and 1 base at J, with 9 bases in the middle. Germline lookup yields CDR1 SGHNT and CDR2 YYREEE (reference sequence). The CDR3 has 15 amino acids. The CDR3 reads CASSLGAGRTDTQYF. The CDR3 DNA follows: TGTGCCAGCAGCTTGGGTGCGGGCCGCACAGATACGCAGTATTTT.

The rearrangement links TRBV21-1 to TRBJ1-5; the table calls TRBD1, which could not be checked here. TRBV21-1 is shown as a pseudogene. The CDR3 is 15 residues long. The CDR3 nucleotides are TGTGCCAGCAGCCGTATAATCTCCCGGGGGCAGCCCCAGCATTTT. It translates to CASSRIISRGQPQHF.

V gene TRBV7-8 combines with J gene TRBJ2-4, with D perhaps given as TRBD1 or TRBD2 (5 bases each). The CDR3 consists of 14 residues. V gave up 6 bases and J gave up 11 bases, with 20 bases separating them. From germline, CDR1 is SGHVS and CDR2 FQNEAQ. The CDR3 nucleotides are TGTGCCAGCAGACTCTCCGGGACCGCGATGGTTCAGTACTTC. It encodes CASRLSGTAMVQYF. The full variable domain, completed using reference TRBV7-8 and TRBJ2-4, is GAGVSQSPRYKVAKRGQDVALRCDPISGHVSLFWYQQALGQGPEFLTYFQNEAQLDKSGLPSDRFFAERPEGSVSTLKIQRTQQEDSAVYLCASRLSGTAMVQYFGAGTRLSVL.

This clonotype was picked up many times. The chain couples TRBV11-2 to TRBJ2-5; D remains unclear. V gave up 4 bases and J gave up 5 bases, with 5 bases separating them. The length of the CDR3 is 11 residues. CDR1 and CDR2 from the germline V gene are SGHAT and FQNNGV. This CDR3 reads CASSYHETQYF. CDR3 nucleotide sequence: TGTGCCAGCAGCTATCATGAGACCCAGTACTTC.

This clonotype was observed many times. CDR3 coding DNA: TGTGCCAGCAGCCTCCGGAGCTCCTATAATTCACCCCTCCACTTT. Translating gives CASSLRSSYNSPLHF. The chain has TRBV11-2 and TRBJ1-6, with D unclear. The V gene's germline CDR1 is SGHAT and CDR2 FQNNGV. With 5 bases removed from V and 0 bases from J, the gap between germline ends came to 8 bases. The CDR3 loop spans 15 amino acids.

On this clonotype: Given a much more abundant clone one base away, this may be a read error. The conserved phenylalanine or tryptophan normally closing the CDR3 is absent here, so this likely arose from a read error. This chain joins TRBV7-9 and TRBJ2-1; TRBD1 matches 7 bases. There are 13 residues in the CDR3. From germline, CDR1 is SEHNR and CDR2 FQNEAQ (reference sequence). V shed 1 base, J shed 6 bases, and the junction held 0 bases outside the gene matches. Written as DNA, the CDR3 is TGTGCCAGCAGCTTAGGACAGGGCAATGAGCAGTTCCTC. Amino acid sequence: CASSLGQGNEQFL.

V usage is TRBV20-1 and J usage is TRBJ2-5; 11 nucleotides align to TRBD1. This CDR3 comprises 13 residues. Germline values: CDR1 DFQATT, CDR2 SNEGSKA (reference sequence). The CDR3 protein is CAPDGTGGETQYF. The DNA of the CDR3 is TGCGCCCCGGACGGGACAGGGGGGGAGACCCAGTACTTC.

The chain employs TRBV7-9 and TRBJ1-2, with D tentatively TRBD1 (6 bases). The V end was cut by 5 bases, the J end by 8 bases, with 30 bases between. The CDR3 runs to 18 residues. From germline, CDR1 is SEHNR and CDR2 FQNEAQ (reference sequence). The CDR3 nucleotides are TGTGCCAGCAGCCCACAGGGAGGAATTTCGGAGGGGCGTCGGGGCTACACCTTC. Protein sequence: CASSPQGGISEGRRGYTF.

V gene TRBV25-1 combines with J gene TRBJ1-3; no definite D call. CDR1 is MGHDK and CDR2 is SYGVNS in the germline V gene. Trimming took 5 bases from V and 0 from J, leaving 8 bases between them. This CDR3 is built from 14 residues. CDR3: CASSKESSGNTIYF. The DNA for the CDR3 is TGTGCCAGCAGTAAAGAGAGCTCTGGAAACACCATATATTTT.

This clonotype has more than one count but fewer than ten. V is TRBV28 and J is TRBJ2-7; possible D gene TRBD1, 5 bases. Per the germline V gene, CDR1 is MDHEN and CDR2 is SYDVKM. The CDR3 consists of 14 residues. Trimming took 7 bases from V and 0 from J, leaving 13 bases between them. The CDR3 region has the DNA TGTGCCAGCACCCAAAGGGGAAACTCCTACGAGCAGTACGTC. This encodes CASTQRGNSYEQYV.

There are a few counts of this clonotype. The genes are TRBV4-2 and TRBJ2-3, with D perhaps being TRBD1 or TRBD2 (5 bases each). This CDR3 spans 17 amino acids. Germline V gene lookup returns CDR1 LGHNA and CDR2 YNFKEQ. V lost 2 bases to trimming and J lost 2 bases, with 17 bases between them. The CDR3: CASSQRSGRDHTDTQYF. CDR3 bases: TGTGCCAGCAGCCAACGTTCGGGTCGGGACCACACAGATACGCAGTATTTT.

The chain carries TRBV29-1 and TRBJ1-1; D is perhaps TRBD1 (5 bases). Trimming stripped 7 bases from V and 4 bases from J, with 19 bases between. In germline, CDR1 is SQVTM, CDR2 ANQGSEA. CDR3 length: 14 amino acids. CDR3 in amino acids: CSALKTVLSTEAFF. The CDR3 DNA reads TGCAGCGCGCTGAAGACAGTACTGAGCACTGAAGCTTTCTTT.

The rearrangement links TRBV5-5 to TRBJ1-5; the D gene is possibly TRBD1 (5 bases). Trimming shortened V by 2 bases and J by 3 bases, and 18 bases separated the two germline ends. The germline CDR1 and CDR2 sequences are SGHKS and YYEKEE (reference sequence). CDR3 length: 17 amino acids. The CDR3 here is CASSLGILGLINQPQHF. CDR3 DNA sequence: TGTGCCAGCAGCTTAGGTATTTTGGGACTGATCAATCAGCCCCAGCATTTT.